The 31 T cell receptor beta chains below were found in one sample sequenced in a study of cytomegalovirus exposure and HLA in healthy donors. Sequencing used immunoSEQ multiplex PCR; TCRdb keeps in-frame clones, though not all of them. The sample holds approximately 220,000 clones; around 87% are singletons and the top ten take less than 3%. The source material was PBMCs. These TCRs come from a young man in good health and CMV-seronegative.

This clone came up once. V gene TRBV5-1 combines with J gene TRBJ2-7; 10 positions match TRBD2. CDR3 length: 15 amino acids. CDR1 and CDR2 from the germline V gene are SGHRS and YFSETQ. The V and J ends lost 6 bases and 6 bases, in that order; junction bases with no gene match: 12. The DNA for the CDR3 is TGCGCCAGCACTCCTCTTGAGCGGGGGGGCCCCGAGCAGTACTTC. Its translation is CASTPLERGGPEQYF. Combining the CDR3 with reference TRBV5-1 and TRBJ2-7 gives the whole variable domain KAGVTQTPRYLIKTRGQQVTLSCSPISGHRSVSWYQQTPGQGLQFLFEYFSETQRNKGNFPGRFSGRQFSNSRSEMNVSTLELGDSALYLCASTPLERGGPEQYFGPGTRLTVT.

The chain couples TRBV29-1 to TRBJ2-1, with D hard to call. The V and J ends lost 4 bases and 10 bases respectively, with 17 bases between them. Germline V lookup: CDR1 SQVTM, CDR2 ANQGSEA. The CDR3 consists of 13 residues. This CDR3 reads CSVVTGDHLEQFF. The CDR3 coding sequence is TGCAGCGTTGTAACGGGTGACCACTTAGAGCAGTTCTTC.

CDR3 residues: CASSQVIREQYF. DNA of the CDR3: TGTGCCAGCAGCCAAGTTATTCGGGAGCAGTACTTC. The chain recombines TRBV14 with TRBJ2-7; no clear D gene. The germline V gene has CDR1 SGHDN and CDR2 FVKESK. This CDR3 spans 12 amino acids. The V gene lost 1 base and the J gene lost 7 bases, with 8 bases spanning the gap.

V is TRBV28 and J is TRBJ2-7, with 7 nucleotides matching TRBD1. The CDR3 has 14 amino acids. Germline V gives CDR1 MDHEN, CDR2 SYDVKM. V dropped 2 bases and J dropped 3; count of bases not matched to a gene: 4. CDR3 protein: CASSLGTAYYEQYF. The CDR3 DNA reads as TGTGCCAGCAGTTTAGGGACAGCCTACTACGAGCAGTACTTC.

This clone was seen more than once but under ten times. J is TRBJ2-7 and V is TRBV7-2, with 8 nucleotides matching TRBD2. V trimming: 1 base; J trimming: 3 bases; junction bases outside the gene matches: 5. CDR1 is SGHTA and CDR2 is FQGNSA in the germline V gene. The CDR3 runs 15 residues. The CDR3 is CASSLGPAGVYEQYF. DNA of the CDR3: TGTGCCAGCAGCTTAGGGCCAGCGGGAGTCTACGAGCAGTACTTC.

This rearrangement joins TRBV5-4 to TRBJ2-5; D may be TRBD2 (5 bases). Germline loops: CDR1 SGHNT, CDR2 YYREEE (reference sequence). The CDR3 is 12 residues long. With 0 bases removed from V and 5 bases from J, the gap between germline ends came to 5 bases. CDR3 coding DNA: TGTGCCAGCAGCTTGGGGAGGGAGACCCAGTACTTC. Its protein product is CASSLGRETQYF. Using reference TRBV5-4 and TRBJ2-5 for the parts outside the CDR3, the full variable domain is ETGVTQSPTHLIKTRGQQVTLRCSSQSGHNTVSWYQQALGQGPQFIFQYYREEENGRGNFPPRFSGLQFPNYSSELNVNALELDDSALYLCASSLGRETQYFGPGTRLLVL.

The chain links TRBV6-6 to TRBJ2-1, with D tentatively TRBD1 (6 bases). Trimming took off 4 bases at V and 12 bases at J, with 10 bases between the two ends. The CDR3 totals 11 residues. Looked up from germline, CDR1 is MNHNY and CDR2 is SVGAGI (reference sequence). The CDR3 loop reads CASSWEGGQFF. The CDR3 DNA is TGTGCCAGCAGTTGGGAAGGGGGGCAGTTCTTC.

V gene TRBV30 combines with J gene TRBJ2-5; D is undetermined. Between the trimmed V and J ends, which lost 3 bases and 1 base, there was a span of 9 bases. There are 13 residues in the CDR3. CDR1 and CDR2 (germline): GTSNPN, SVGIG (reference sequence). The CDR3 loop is CAWSSNSQETQYF. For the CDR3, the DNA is TGTGCCTGGAGCTCCAACAGCCAAGAGACCCAGTACTTC.

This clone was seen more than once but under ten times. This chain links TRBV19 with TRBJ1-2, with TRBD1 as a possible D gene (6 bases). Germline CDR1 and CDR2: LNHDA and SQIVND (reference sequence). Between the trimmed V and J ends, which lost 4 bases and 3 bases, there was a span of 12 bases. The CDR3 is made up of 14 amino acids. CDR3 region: CASSRAGDDYGYTF. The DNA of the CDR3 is TGTGCCAGTAGTAGGGCAGGGGACGACTATGGCTACACCTTC. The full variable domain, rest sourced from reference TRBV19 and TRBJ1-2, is DGGITQSPKYLFRKEGQNVTLSCEQNLNHDAMYWYRQDPGQGLRLIYYSQIVNDFQKGDIAEGYSVSREKKESFPLTVTSAQKNPTAFYLCASSRAGDDYGYTFGSGTRLTVV.

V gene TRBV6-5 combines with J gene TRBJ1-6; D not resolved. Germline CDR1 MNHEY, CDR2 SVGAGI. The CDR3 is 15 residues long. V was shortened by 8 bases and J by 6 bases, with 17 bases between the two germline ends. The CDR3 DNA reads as TGTGCCAGCGGTAGCAGTAGCACATTTAATTCACCCCTCCACTTT. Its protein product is CASGSSSTFNSPLHF.

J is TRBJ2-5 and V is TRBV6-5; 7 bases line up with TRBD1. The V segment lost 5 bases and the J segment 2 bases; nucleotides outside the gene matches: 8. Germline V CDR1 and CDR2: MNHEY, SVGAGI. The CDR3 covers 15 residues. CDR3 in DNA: TGTGCCAGCAGTACGACAGGGATGGCGCAAGAGACCCAGTACTTC. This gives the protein CASSTTGMAQETQYF.

DNA for the CDR3: TGCGCCAGCAGCCAAGATCTAGCGGGAGTATCTGAGACCCAGTACTTC. It encodes CASSQDLAGVSETQYF. The chain joins TRBV4-3 to TRBJ2-5; 10 bases map to TRBD2. Germline V gives CDR1 LGHNA, CDR2 YSLEER. CDR3 length: 16 amino acids. Losses at the gene ends were 0 bases for V and 5 bases for J; bases not matched to a gene: 6.

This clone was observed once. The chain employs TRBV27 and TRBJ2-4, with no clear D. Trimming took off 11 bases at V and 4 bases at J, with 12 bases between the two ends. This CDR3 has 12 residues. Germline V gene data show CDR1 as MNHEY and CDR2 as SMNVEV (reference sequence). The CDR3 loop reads CAPRNIKNIQYF. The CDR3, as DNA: TGTGCCCCCAGGAACATTAAAAACATTCAGTACTTC.

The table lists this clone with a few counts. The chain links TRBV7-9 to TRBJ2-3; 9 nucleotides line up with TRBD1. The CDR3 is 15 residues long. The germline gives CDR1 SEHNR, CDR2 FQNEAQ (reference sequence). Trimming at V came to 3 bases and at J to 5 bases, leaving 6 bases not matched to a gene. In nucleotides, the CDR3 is TGTGCCAGCAGCTTTATAGGGACAGGGCGAGATACGCAGTATTTT. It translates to CASSFIGTGRDTQYF. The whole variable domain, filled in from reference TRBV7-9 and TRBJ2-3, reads DTGVSQNPRHKITKRGQNVTFRCDPISEHNRLYWYRQTLGQGPEFLTYFQNEAQLEKSRLLSDRFSAERPKGSFSTLEIQRTEQGDSAMYLCASSFIGTGRDTQYFGPGTRLTVL.

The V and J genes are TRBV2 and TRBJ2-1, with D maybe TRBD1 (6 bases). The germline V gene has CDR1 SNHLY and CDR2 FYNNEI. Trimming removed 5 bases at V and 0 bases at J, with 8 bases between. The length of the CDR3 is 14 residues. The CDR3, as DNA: TGTGCCAGCAGTCTACAGGGCTCCTACAATGAGCAGTTCTTC. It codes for CASSLQGSYNEQFF.

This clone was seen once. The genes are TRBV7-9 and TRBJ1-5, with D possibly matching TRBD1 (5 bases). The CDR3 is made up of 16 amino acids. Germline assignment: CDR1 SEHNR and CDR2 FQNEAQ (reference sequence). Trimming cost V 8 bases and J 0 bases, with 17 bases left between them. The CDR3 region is CASGVYWRGSNQPQHF. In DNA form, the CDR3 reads TGTGCCAGCGGCGTTTACTGGAGGGGTAGCAATCAGCCCCAGCATTTT.

The CDR3 reads CASSPMGGYQETQYF. CDR3 bases: TGTGCCAGCAGCCCGATGGGGGGGTACCAAGAGACCCAGTACTTC. The J gene is TRBJ2-5, the V gene TRBV9; 7 nucleotides line up with TRBD2. CDR1 is SGDLS and CDR2 is YYNGEE in the germline V gene. The CDR3 totals 15 residues. The V and J ends lost 4 bases and 0 bases, in that order; junction bases with no gene match: 6.

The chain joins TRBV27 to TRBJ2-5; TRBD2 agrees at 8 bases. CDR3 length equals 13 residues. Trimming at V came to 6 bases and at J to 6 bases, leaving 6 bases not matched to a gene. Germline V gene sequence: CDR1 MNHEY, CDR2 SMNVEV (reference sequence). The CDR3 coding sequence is TGTGCCAGCAGGCCGACTAGCGCGAAGACCCAGTACTTC. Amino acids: CASRPTSAKTQYF.

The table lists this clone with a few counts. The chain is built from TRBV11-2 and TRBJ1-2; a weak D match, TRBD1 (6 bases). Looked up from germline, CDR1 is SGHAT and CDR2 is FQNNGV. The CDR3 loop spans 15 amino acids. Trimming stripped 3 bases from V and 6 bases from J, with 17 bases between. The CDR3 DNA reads TGTGCCAGCAGCTTGATAGGCAACAGGGAACATGGCTACACCTTC. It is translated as CASSLIGNREHGYTF.

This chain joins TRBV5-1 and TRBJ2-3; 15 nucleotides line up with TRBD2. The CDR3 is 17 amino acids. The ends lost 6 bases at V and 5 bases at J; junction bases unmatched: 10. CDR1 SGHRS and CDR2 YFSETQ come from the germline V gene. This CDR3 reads CASTRTSGGVSLDTQYF. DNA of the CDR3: TGCGCCAGCACGCGGACTAGCGGGGGGGTTAGTCTAGATACGCAGTATTTT.

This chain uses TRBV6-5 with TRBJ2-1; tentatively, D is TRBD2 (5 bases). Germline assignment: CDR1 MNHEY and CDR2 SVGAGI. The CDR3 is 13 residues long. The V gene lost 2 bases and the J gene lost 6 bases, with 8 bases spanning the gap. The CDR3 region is CASSYTGINEQFF. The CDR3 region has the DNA TGTGCCAGCAGTTACACGGGGATCAATGAGCAGTTCTTC.

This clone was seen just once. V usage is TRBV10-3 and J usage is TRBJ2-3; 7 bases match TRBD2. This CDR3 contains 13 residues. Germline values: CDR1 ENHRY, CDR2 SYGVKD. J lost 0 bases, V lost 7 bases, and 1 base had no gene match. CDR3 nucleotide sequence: TGTGCCATCATGGGAGGGAGCACAGATACGCAGTATTTT. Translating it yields CAIMGGSTDTQYF.

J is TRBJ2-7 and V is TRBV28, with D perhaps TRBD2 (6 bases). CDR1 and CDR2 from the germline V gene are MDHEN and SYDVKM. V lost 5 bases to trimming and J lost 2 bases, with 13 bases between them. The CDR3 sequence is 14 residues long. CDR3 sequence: CASSQPGRPYEQYF. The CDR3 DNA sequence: TGTGCCAGCAGTCAACCAGGGAGGCCCTACGAGCAGTACTTC.

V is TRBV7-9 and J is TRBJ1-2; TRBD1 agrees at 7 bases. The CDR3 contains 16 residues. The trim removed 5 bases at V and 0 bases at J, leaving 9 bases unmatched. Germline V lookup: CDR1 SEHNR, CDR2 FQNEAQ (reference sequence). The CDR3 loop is CASSQALGQTNYGYTF. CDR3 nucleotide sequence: TGTGCCAGCAGCCAAGCCCTGGGACAGACTAACTATGGCTACACCTTC.

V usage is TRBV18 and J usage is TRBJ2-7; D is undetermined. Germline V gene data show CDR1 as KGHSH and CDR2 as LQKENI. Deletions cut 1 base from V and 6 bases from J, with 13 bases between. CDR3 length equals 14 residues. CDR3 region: CASSPRLDPGEQYF. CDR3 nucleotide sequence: TGTGCCAGCTCACCACGATTAGATCCGGGCGAGCAGTACTTC. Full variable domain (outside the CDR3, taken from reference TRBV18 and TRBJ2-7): NAGVMQNPRHLVRRRGQEARLRCSPMKGHSHVYWYRQLPEEGLKFMVYLQKENIIDESGMPKERFSAEFPKEGPSILRIQQVVRGDSAAYFCASSPRLDPGEQYFGPGTRLTVT.

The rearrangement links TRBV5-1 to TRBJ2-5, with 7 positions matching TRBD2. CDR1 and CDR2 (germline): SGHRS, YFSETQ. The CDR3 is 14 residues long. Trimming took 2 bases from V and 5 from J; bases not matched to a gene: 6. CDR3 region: CASSFLAAGETQYF. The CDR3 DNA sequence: TGCGCCAGCAGCTTCCTAGCGGCGGGGGAGACCCAGTACTTC.

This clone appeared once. CDR3 in DNA: TGCGCCAGCAGCCAAGATTTGCCGGGACAGACCGCGAATTCACCCCTCCACTTT. This translates into CASSQDLPGQTANSPLHF. This chain joins TRBV4-3 and TRBJ1-6, with 7 bases matching TRBD1. This CDR3 region has 18 residues. J gave up 7 bases and V 0 bases, and 12 bases lay outside the gene matches. The germline CDR1 and CDR2 sequences are LGHNA and YSLEER.

CDR3 sequence reads: CASSPFRWERTYNEQFF. The CDR3 coding sequence is TGTGCCAGCAGTCCGTTTCGGTGGGAGAGGACCTACAATGAGCAGTTCTTC. The chain carries TRBV28 and TRBJ2-1; maybe TRBD2 (5 bases). Trimming took off 5 bases at V and 2 bases at J, with 19 bases between the two ends. The V gene's germline CDR1 is MDHEN and CDR2 SYDVKM. The CDR3 is made up of 17 amino acids.

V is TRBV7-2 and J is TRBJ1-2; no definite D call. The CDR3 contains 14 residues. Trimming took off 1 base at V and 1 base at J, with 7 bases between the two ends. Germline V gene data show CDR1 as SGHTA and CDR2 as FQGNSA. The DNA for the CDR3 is TGTGCCAGCAGCTTAGGTGCCAGTAACTATGGCTACACCTTC. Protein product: CASSLGASNYGYTF.

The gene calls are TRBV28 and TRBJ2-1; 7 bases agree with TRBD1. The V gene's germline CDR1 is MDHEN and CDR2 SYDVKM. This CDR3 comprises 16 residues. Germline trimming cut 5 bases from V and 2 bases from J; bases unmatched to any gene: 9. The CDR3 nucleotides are TGTGCCAGCAGTCCCCAGACAGGGCGGGCCTACAATGAGCAGTTCTTC. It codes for CASSPQTGRAYNEQFF.

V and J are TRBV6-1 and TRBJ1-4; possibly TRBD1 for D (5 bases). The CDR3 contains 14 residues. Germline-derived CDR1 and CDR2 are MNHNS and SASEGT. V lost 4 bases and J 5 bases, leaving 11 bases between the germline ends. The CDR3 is CASSADIGNEKLFF. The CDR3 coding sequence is TGTGCCAGCAGTGCGGACATAGGCAATGAAAAACTGTTTTTT.